This TCR beta chain derives from a study of radiotherapy plus CTLA-4 blockade in lung cancer. This table comes from immunoSEQ multiplex PCR, and its TCRdb copy is limited to in-frame clones, with some not included. The profile shows some 78,000 clones, around 84% of them singletons. Germline CDR1 and CDR2: MRHNA and SNTAGT. The CDR3 consists of 17 residues. Between the trimmed V and J ends, which lost 0 bases and 4 bases, there was a span of 16 bases. This clone occurred a few times. This receptor was taken from a human donor with non-small cell lung cancer who had stable disease on radiotherapy plus ipilimumab. The chain is built from TRBV6-4 and TRBJ2-1, with D tentatively TRBD1 or TRBD2 (6 bases each). The starting material was peripheral blood, obtained from a patient treated with radiotherapy plus ipilimumab. Here the CDR3 reads CASSDSIFTGRYNEQFF. The CDR3 nucleotides are TGTGCCAGCAGTGACTCGATCTTCACAGGGAGGTACAATGAGCAGTTCTTC.